These 17 T cell receptor beta chains were all obtained from the same sample, sequenced in a study of blood T cell repertoires in COVID-19. The table came from immunoSEQ multiplex PCR; TCRdb's copy has only in-frame clones and leaves some out. The table has some 180,000 clones, roughly 82% seen once. The specimen was peripheral blood. The receptor set was obtained from a human donor in a cohort sampled during active COVID-19.

The gene calls are TRBV25-1 and TRBJ2-1, with TRBD2 matching 8 bases. CDR3 length: 17 amino acids. The germline CDR1 and CDR2 sequences are MGHDK and SYGVNS. Trimming removed 5 bases from V and 4 bases from J; junction bases left unmatched: 13. This CDR3 is CASSLGLTGGGYNEQFF. CDR3 DNA sequence: TGTGCCAGCAGTCTTGGTCTTACGGGAGGGGGATACAATGAGCAGTTCTTC.

This clone has more than one count but fewer than ten. The chain uses TRBV18 and TRBJ2-7; TRBD1 agrees at 8 bases. The CDR3 runs 16 residues. After removal of 3 bases from V and 0 bases from J, the junction contained 7 bases not matched to a gene. Germline CDR1 reads KGHSH; CDR2 reads LQKENI. CDR3 DNA sequence: TGTGCCAGCTCACCGCCAGCCGGGACAGGCTCCTACGAGCAGTACTTC. Protein sequence: CASSPPAGTGSYEQYF.

This clone came up many times. The V gene is TRBV7-2, the J gene TRBJ1-2, with D possibly TRBD1 on 6 matching bases. This CDR3 is built from 16 residues. CDR1 SGHTA and CDR2 FQGNSA come from the germline V gene. Trimming cost V 1 base and J 4 bases, with 16 bases left between them. CDR3 sequence (DNA): TGTGCCAGCAGCTTAGTAACGGGGGGCGGTGGCTATGGCTACACCTTC. It is translated as CASSLVTGGGGYGYTF.

The genes are TRBV9 and TRBJ2-7; 11 bases agree with TRBD1. V lost 4 bases, J lost 5 bases, and 8 bases stayed unmatched. The germline V gene encodes CDR1 SGDLS and CDR2 YYNGEE. The CDR3 has 15 amino acids. CDR3 region: CASSPRGTGGDEQYF. Here the CDR3 DNA reads TGTGCCAGCAGCCCCAGGGGGACAGGGGGGGACGAGCAGTACTTC. The entire variable domain, with the rest obtained from reference TRBV9 and TRBJ2-7, is as follows: DSGVTQTPKHLITATGQRVTLRCSPRSGDLSVYWYQQSLDQGLQFLIQYYNGEERAKGNILERFSAQQFPDLHSELNLSSLELGDSALYFCASSPRGTGGDEQYFGPGTRLTVT.

This rearrangement joins TRBV3-1 (or the pseudogene TRBV3-2) to TRBJ2-7; 14 bases agree with TRBD2. V lost 4 bases to trimming and J lost 1 base; unmatched junction nucleotides: 6. Germline CDR1 reads LGHDT; CDR2 reads YNNKEL (reference sequence). The CDR3 runs to 17 residues. The CDR3 DNA reads TGTGCCAGCAGCCTCGGGACTAGCGGGAGAGGATCCTACGAGCAGTACTTC. It codes for CASSLGTSGRGSYEQYF.

The gene calls are TRBV6-5 and TRBJ2-1; D gene unclear. Trimming pared 6 bases from V and 0 bases from J, leaving 9 bases between. The CDR3 has 14 amino acids. Germline loops: CDR1 MNHEY, CDR2 SVGAGI. Written as DNA, the CDR3 is TGTGCCAGCAGAAATCCAAACTCCTACAATGAGCAGTTCTTC. It encodes CASRNPNSYNEQFF.

The chain carries TRBV6-2 or TRBV6-3 and TRBJ2-1; the D gene is possibly TRBD2 (5 bases). The ends were cut back, 2 bases at V and 3 bases at J, with 8 bases in the middle. Germline V lookup: CDR1 MNHEY, CDR2 SVGEGT. This CDR3 is 14 amino acids long. The chain's CDR3 is CASSYEGIYNEQFF. The CDR3 DNA is TGTGCCAGCAGTTACGAGGGAATCTACAATGAGCAGTTCTTC.

The V gene is TRBV9, the J gene TRBJ2-7; the D gene is possibly TRBD2 (7 bases). CDR1 and CDR2 (germline): SGDLS, YYNGEE. Trimming left V 2 bases short and J 2 bases short, with 14 bases between. This CDR3 contains 15 residues. The CDR3 nucleotides are TGTGCCAGCAGCGTGAGGGGGGGCAGGGCCTACGAGCAGTACTTC. It translates to CASSVRGGRAYEQYF.

The chain employs TRBV7-9 and TRBJ1-2; TRBD1 aligns across 8 bases. The J segment lost 8 bases and the V segment lost 5 bases, leaving 10 bases of the junction unmatched. Germline values: CDR1 SEHNR, CDR2 FQNEAQ (reference sequence). The CDR3 consists of 14 residues. The CDR3 DNA reads TGTGCCAGCAGCACGGACAGGGCGCCGCTGGGCTACACCTTC. It codes for CASSTDRAPLGYTF. Together with reference TRBV7-9 and TRBJ1-2, the CDR3 gives the full variable domain: DTGVSQNPRHKITKRGQNVTFRCDPISEHNRLYWYRQTLGQGPEFLTYFQNEAQLEKSRLLSDRFSAERPKGSFSTLEIQRTEQGDSAMYLCASSTDRAPLGYTFGSGTRLTVV.

This chain links TRBV6-5 with TRBJ1-3; 8 nucleotides match TRBD1. The CDR3 covers 14 residues. With 6 bases clipped from V and 4 bases from J, the junction kept 5 bases outside the gene matches. Germline CDR1 is MNHEY and CDR2 is SVGAGI. The CDR3 protein is CASSLRGLGNTIYF. The CDR3 coding sequence is TGTGCCAGCAGCCTCAGGGGGCTCGGAAACACCATATATTTT.

In DNA form, the CDR3 reads TGTGCCAGCAGGGTAGGGGGTCCCGGAAATGAAAAACTGTTTTTT. Protein: CASRVGGPGNEKLFF. V usage is TRBV2 and J usage is TRBJ1-4; tentatively, D is TRBD1 (6 bases). Trimming pared 6 bases from V and 5 bases from J, leaving 16 bases between. Germline V gives CDR1 SNHLY, CDR2 FYNNEI. The CDR3 totals 15 residues.

This clone came up once. The chain couples TRBV21-1 to TRBJ2-1; the table's D gene call, TRBD2, was not cross checked with the DNA. TRBV21-1 is given as a pseudogene. CDR3 length equals 16 residues. CDR3 nucleotides: TGTGCCAGCAGCCAGATAGCGGGACCCAGGGTAAATGAGCAGTTCTTC. Translation: CASSQIAGPRVNEQFF.

The V and J genes are TRBV19 and TRBJ2-2, with TRBD2 identical over 14 bases. The CDR3 contains 17 residues. V gave up 3 bases and J gave up 3 bases; unmatched junction bases: 3. Germline lookup yields CDR1 LNHDA and CDR2 SQIVND (reference sequence). This chain's CDR3 is CASSIRLAGGYTGELFF. DNA for the CDR3: TGTGCCAGTAGTATTCGACTAGCGGGAGGGTACACCGGGGAGCTGTTTTTT.

This rearrangement joins TRBV19 to TRBJ2-1, with TRBD2 matching over 13 bases. Germline CDR1 reads LNHDA; CDR2 reads SQIVND (reference sequence). The CDR3 is 14 residues long. The V segment lost 3 bases and the J segment 7 bases; nucleotides outside the gene matches: 0. The CDR3 bases are TGTGCCAGTAGTATGACTAGCGGGAGGAATGAGCAGTTCTTC. The encoded protein is CASSMTSGRNEQFF. Full variable domain (missing parts from reference TRBV19 and TRBJ2-1): DGGITQSPKYLFRKEGQNVTLSCEQNLNHDAMYWYRQDPGQGLRLIYYSQIVNDFQKGDIAEGYSVSREKKESFPLTVTSAQKNPTAFYLCASSMTSGRNEQFFGPGTRLTVL.

The rearrangement uses TRBV5-1 and TRBJ2-3; D gene uncertain. The CDR3 is made up of 13 amino acids. Germline lookup yields CDR1 SGHRS and CDR2 YFSETQ. The germline V and J ends were trimmed by 2 bases and 6 bases, with 10 bases remaining between them. The CDR3, as DNA: TGCGCCAGCAGCTTACAACGTCTGGATACGCAGTATTTT. Its protein product is CASSLQRLDTQYF.

The chain carries TRBV7-2 and TRBJ1-2, with TRBD1 matching 9 bases. The CDR3 is made up of 15 amino acids. Germline V gives CDR1 SGHTA, CDR2 FQGNSA. Trimming took 4 bases from V and 3 from J; bases not matched to a gene: 6. The CDR3 reads CASSSPTGGHYGYTF. The CDR3 DNA reads TGTGCCAGCAGCTCCCCCACAGGGGGCCACTATGGCTACACCTTC. The full variable domain, rest sourced from reference TRBV7-2 and TRBJ1-2, is GAGVSQSPSNKVTEKGKDVELRCDPISGHTALYWYRQSLGQGLEFLIYFQGNSAPDKSGLPSDRFSAERTGGSVSTLTIQRTQQEDSAVYLCASSSPTGGHYGYTFGSGTRLTVV.

V usage is TRBV11-2 and J usage is TRBJ1-3, with D perhaps TRBD1 (6 bases). The V end lost 5 bases, the J end lost 0 bases, and 11 bases lay between the germline ends. This CDR3 spans 15 amino acids. CDR1 and CDR2 from the germline V gene are SGHAT and FQNNGV. This CDR3 is CASSPWTVSGNTIYF. The CDR3 nucleotides are TGTGCCAGCAGCCCCTGGACAGTCTCTGGAAACACCATATATTTT. Full variable domain (remainder filled in from reference TRBV11-2 and TRBJ1-3): EAGVAQSPRYKIIEKRQSVAFWCNPISGHATLYWYQQILGQGPKLLIQFQNNGVVDDSQLPKDRFSAERLKGVDSTLKIQPAKLEDSAVYLCASSPWTVSGNTIYFGEGSWLTVV.